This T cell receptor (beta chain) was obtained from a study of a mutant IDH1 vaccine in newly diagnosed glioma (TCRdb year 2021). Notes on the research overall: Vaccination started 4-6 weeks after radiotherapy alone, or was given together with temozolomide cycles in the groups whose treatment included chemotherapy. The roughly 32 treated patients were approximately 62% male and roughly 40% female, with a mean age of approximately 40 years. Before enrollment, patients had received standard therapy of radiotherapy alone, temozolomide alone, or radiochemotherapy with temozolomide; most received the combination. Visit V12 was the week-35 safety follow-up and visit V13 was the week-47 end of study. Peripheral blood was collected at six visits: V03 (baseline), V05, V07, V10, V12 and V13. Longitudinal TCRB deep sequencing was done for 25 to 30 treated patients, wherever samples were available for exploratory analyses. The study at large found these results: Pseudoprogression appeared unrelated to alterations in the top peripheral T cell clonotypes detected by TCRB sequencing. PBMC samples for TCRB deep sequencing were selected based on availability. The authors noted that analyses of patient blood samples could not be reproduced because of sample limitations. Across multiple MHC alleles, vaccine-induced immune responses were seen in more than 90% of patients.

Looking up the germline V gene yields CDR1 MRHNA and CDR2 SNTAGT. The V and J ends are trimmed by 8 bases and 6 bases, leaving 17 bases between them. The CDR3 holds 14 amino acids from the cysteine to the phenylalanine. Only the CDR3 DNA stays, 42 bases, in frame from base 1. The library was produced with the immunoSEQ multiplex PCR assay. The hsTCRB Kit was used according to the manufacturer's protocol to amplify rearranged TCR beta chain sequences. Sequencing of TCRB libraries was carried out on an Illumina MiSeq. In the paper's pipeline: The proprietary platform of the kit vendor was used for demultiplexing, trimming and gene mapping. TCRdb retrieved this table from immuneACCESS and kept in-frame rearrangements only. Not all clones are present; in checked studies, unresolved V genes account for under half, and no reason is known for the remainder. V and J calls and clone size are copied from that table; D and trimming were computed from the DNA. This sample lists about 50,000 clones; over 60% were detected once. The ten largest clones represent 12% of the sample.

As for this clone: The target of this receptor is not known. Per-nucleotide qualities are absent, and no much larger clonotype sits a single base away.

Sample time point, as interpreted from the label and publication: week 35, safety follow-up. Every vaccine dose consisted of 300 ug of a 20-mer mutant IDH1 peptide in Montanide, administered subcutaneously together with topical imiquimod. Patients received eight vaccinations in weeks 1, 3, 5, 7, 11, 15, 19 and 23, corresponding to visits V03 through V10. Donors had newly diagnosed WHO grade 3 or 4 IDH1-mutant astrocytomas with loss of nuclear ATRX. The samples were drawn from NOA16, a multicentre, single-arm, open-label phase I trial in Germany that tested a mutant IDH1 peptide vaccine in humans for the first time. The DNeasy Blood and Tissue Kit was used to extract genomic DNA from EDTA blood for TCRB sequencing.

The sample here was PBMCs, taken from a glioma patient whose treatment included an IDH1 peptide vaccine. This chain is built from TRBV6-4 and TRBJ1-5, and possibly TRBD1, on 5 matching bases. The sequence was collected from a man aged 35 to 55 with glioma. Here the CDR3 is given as CASGVDAGFQPQHF. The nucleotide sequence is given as TGTGCCAGCGGGGTAGATGCAGGGTTTCAGCCCCAGCATTTT.